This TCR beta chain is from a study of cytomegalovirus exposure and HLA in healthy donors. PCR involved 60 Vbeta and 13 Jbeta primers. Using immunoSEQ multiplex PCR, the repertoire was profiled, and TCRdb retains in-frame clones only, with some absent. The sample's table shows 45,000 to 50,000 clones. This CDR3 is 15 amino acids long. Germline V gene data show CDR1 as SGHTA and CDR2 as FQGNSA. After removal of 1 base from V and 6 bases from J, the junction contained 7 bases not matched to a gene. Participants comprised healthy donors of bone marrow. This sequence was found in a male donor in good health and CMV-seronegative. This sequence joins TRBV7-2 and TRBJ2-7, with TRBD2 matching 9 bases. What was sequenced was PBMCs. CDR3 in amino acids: CASSLDGSGGIEQYF. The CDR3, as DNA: TGTGCCAGCAGCTTAGATGGTAGCGGGGGAATCGAGCAGTACTTC. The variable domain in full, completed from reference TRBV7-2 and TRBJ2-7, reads GAGVSQSPSNKVTEKGKDVELRCDPISGHTALYWYRQSLGQGLEFLIYFQGNSAPDKSGLPSDRFSAERTGGSVSTLTIQRTQQEDSAVYLCASSLDGSGGIEQYFGPGTRLTVT.